What follows describes a single T cell receptor beta chain. Its antigen is still unknown. Base qualities are missing; no much larger clone stands one base away. The CDR3 regions of human TCRbeta chains were analyzed by immunosequencing. For the original study's pipeline: Repertoire TCRs were matched against a reference library of SARS-CoV-2-specific TCRs generated with the MIRA antigen-specificity platform. Breadth was defined as the fraction of unique TCRs that were SARS-CoV-2-associated, and depth was defined as the fraction of total T cells that were SARS-CoV-2-associated. Using the MIRA data, every spike-specific TCR was mapped to the spike region that the TCR reacted to and assigned to either a CD4 or a CD8 class. Log10-transformed breadth and depth values were compared by one-way ANOVA with Sidak's multiple comparisons tests. TCRdb mirrors the immuneACCESS table, restricted to in-frame sequences. Some clones are absent from its copies; in checked studies, under half trace to an unresolved V gene, and the reason for the others is unknown. That table supplies the V and J calls and clone size; D and trimming were determined from the DNA. For this sample there are about 150,000 clones; 90% appear just once. 1.8% of the sample belongs to the ten largest clones.

This record belongs to a study of T cell responses to AZD1222 COVID-19 vaccine (dated by TCRdb to the early 2020s). At the level of the whole study: Because spike-specific TCR depth and breadth did not differ between the two schedules, AZD1222 recipients who got a second dose at roughly 4 weeks were pooled with those who got a second dose at roughly 12 weeks. TCR sequencing covered approximately 230 trial participants: 200 to 210 given two doses of AZD1222 and 26 given two doses of MenACWY control vaccine. Trial participants were enrolled into age subgroups of 18-55, 56-69 and 70-plus years, which contained approximately 150, 30 and 60 TCR-sequenced participants, respectively.

This specimen's time point label, interpreted: baseline before first vaccination. The vaccinee samples were drawn from two UK trials, COV001 and COV002, one of which was a single-blind randomized controlled phase 2/3 trial testing AZD1222 (ChAdOx1 nCoV-19) in healthy adults. Trial participant PBMC samples were collected at day 0 and day 28 after the second dose for TCRbeta chain sequencing. V is pared back by 7 bases and J by 3 bases, with 12 bases lying between the germline termini. The germline V gene yields MDHEN for CDR1 and SYDVKM for CDR2. The CDR3 covers 14 residues, taking in both the cysteine and the phenylalanine. The DNA shown is the 42-base CDR3, in frame from base 1. Points the paper makes about the study in general: Nearly half of unique spike-specific TCRs reportedly recognized epitopes outside regions mutated in the B.1.351 and B.1.1.7 variants. Only five or six AZD1222 recipients were SARS-CoV-2 seropositive at baseline, limiting conclusions about previously exposed vaccinees. Because no samples from the day 14 peak response were available, repertoires could be characterized only after the peak T cell response. Spike-specific TCR breadth and depth rose significantly after two AZD1222 doses compared with day 0 and with MenACWY recipients. Participants were mostly white British and included more females than males, and it was suggested by the authors that clonal diversity may have been underestimated. The vaccine-associated CD4 TCRs covered the entire spike protein, and the dominant responses fell in regions 160-218 and 743-854. The 56-69-year group was small, and its depth increase did not reach significance, likely because of low power.

The material was peripheral blood, obtained on day 0 of AZD1222 vaccination. Rearrangement joined TRBV28 to TRBJ1-4, and perhaps TRBD1 as D gene, on 5 matching bases. This clonotype originated in an adult in good health. CDR3 sequence: CASTPGGANEKLFF. The DNA reads TGTGCCAGCACCCCGGGGGGAGCTAATGAAAAACTGTTTTTT. Beyond the CDR3, the reference TRBV28 and TRBJ1-4 genes provide the residues; the full variable domain reads: DVKVTQSSRYLVKRTGEKVFLECVQDMDHENMFWYRQDPGLGLRLIYFSYDVKMKEKGDIPEGYSVSREKKERFSLILESASTNQTSMYLCASTPGGANEKLFFGSGTQLSVL.